The clone carrying this TCR beta chain has only a few counts. Its specificity is unknown. Per the germline V gene, CDR1 is SNHLY and CDR2 is FYNNEI. Unmatched junction bases numbered 9, after V lost 6 bases and J lost 2 bases. The CDR3 runs 17 residues. The record originates from a study of blood T cells in healthy people across ages. Regarding the study as a whole: Long-lived donors exceeded aged donors in naive CD4+ cells and diversity.

For the second PCR, which ran for about 6 to 12 cycles, a sample-barcoded 5' primer and a J-beta primer mix were used. TCRdb re-derived calls from the 5' RACE reads in MiXCR, one entry per CDR3 protein. The table shows about 570,000 distinct CDR3 sequences, with 25% to 30% occurring only once. This chain joins TRBV2 and TRBJ2-5; 13 nucleotides line up with TRBD2. Specimen: blood. The sequence derives from a woman in her 70s in good health. The CDR3 is CASSAGLAGARQETQYF. The CDR3 region has the DNA TGTGCCAGCAGCGCCGGACTAGCGGGGGCCCGACAAGAGACCCAGTACTTC. Variable domain in full (rest from reference TRBV2 and TRBJ2-5): EPEVTQTPSHQVTQMGQEVILRCVPISNHLYFYWYRQILGQKVEFLVSFYNNEISEKSEIFDDQFSVERPDGSNFTLKIRSTKLEDSAMYFCASSAGLAGARQETQYFGPGTRLLVL.